This TCR beta chain emerged from a study of T cells after yellow fever vaccination. The length of the CDR3 is 13 residues. Deletions cut 0 bases from V and 13 bases from J, with 15 bases between. This clonotype was seen repeatedly, ten times or more. TCRdb redid the calling of the 5' RACE reads with MiXCR, one entry per CDR3 protein. The sample carries 25,000 to 30,000 distinct CDR3 sequences, over 4.5% recorded once. The chain recombines TRBV12-3 or TRBV12-4 with TRBJ1-2; a weak D match, TRBD1 (5 bases). This specimen consisted of CD8+ T cells sorted from PBMCs, obtained 10 days after the yellow fever booster vaccination. This TCR derives from a man aged 30-40 years who received the YFV17D yellow fever vaccine. The CDR3, as DNA: TGTGCCAGCAGTTTAGCGATCGGGGGGGAATGCACCTTC. This gives the protein CASSLAIGGECTF.